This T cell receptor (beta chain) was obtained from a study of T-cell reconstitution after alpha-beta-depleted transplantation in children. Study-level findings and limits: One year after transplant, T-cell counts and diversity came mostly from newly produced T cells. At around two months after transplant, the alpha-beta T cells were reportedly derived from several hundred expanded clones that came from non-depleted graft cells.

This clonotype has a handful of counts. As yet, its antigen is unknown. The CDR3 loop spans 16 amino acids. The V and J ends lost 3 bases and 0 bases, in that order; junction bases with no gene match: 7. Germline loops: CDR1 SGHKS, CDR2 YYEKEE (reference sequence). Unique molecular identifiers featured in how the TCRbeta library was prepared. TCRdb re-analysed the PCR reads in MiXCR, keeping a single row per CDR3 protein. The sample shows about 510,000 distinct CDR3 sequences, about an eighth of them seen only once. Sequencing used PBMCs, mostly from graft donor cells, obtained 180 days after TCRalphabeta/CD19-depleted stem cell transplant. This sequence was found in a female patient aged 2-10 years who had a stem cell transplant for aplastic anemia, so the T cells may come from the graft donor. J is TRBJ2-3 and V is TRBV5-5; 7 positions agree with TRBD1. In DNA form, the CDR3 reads TGTGCCAGCAGCTGGGGGACAGTGGCAAGCACAGATACGCAGTATTTT. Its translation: CASSWGTVASTDTQYF.